This T cell receptor (beta chain) is from a study of TIL therapy for anti-PD-1-resistant metastatic lung cancer. There are 11 residues in the CDR3. Trimming pared 7 bases from V and 2 bases from J, leaving 6 bases between. Germline V gene data show CDR1 as SQVTM and CDR2 as ANQGSEA. Time point: pre-treatment sample, taken before nivolumab and TIL therapy. Sequencing used immunoSEQ v3. Sequencing was performed with immunoSEQ multiplex PCR; in TCRdb, only in-frame clones are kept and a portion is missing. Of fewer than 65,000 clones detected, 75% to 85% appear once; the ten largest clones hold roughly 3%.

The source material was blood, sampled at baseline. This sequence joins TRBV29-1 and TRBJ2-1; no firm D call. This TCR was recovered from a person aged 25-85 years with non-small cell lung cancer. This CDR3 is CSGLAYNEQFF. For the CDR3, the DNA is TGCAGCGGTCTGGCCTACAATGAGCAGTTCTTC.